These 22 T cell receptor beta chains share one sample of origin, sequenced in a study of T cell changes during pregnancy in multiple sclerosis. Data came from immunoSEQ multiplex PCR; TCRdb stores just in-frame clones and leaves some out. This sample has 70,000 to 95,000 clones, with approximately 92% found just once. Here the sequenced sample was peripheral blood, taken in the second trimester of pregnancy. The receptors shown here come from a female donor in good health, enrolled as a control in a pregnancy study.

This clone was detected only once. The chain couples TRBV11-3 to TRBJ2-3; 7 bases are a match to TRBD1. Germline V CDR1 and CDR2: SGHNT, YENEEA. The CDR3 runs 15 residues. With 4 bases clipped from V and 4 bases from J, the junction kept 8 bases outside the gene matches. In nucleotides, the CDR3 is TGTGCCAGCAGCTCCCGACAGGGAAGGTCAGATACGCAGTATTTT. Protein sequence: CASSSRQGRSDTQYF.

This rearrangement joins TRBV9 to TRBJ2-7; 10 bases are shared with TRBD2. Per the germline V gene, CDR1 is SGDLS and CDR2 is YYNGEE. Trimming at V came to 0 bases and at J to 1 base, leaving 7 bases not matched to a gene. This CDR3 spans 17 amino acids. In DNA, the CDR3 is TGTGCCAGCAGCGTAGGCCCTAGCGGGGGCCTTTCCTACGAGCAGTACTTC. Translating gives CASSVGPSGGLSYEQYF. Using reference TRBV9 and TRBJ2-7 for the parts outside the CDR3, the full variable domain is DSGVTQTPKHLITATGQRVTLRCSPRSGDLSVYWYQQSLDQGLQFLIQYYNGEERAKGNILERFSAQQFPDLHSELNLSSLELGDSALYFCASSVGPSGGLSYEQYFGPGTRLTVT.

In this sample, this clone turned up once. This chain joins TRBV4-2 and TRBJ1-2; no clear D. The germline V gene encodes CDR1 LGHNA and CDR2 YNFKEQ. The CDR3 covers 15 residues. Trimming cost V 3 bases and J 4 bases, with 15 bases left between them. As DNA, the CDR3 is TGTGCCAGCAGCCAGCCGGGCCCGGAGGGCTATGGCTACACCTTC. Amino acids: CASSQPGPEGYGYTF.

The CDR3 protein is CASSQGGRPNEKLFF. The CDR3 coding sequence is TGCGCCAGCAGCCAAGGCGGCCGTCCTAATGAAAAACTGTTTTTT. This chain joins TRBV4-1 and TRBJ1-4; D is ambiguous. Germline CDR1 MGHRA, CDR2 YSYEKL. This CDR3 comprises 15 residues. V was trimmed by 1 base and J by 3 bases, leaving 9 bases between them.

The chain links TRBV4-2 to TRBJ2-5, with 8 bases matching TRBD2. Germline CDR1 and CDR2: LGHNA and YNFKEQ. J gave up 7 bases and V 6 bases, and 13 bases lay outside the gene matches. The CDR3 consists of 15 residues. The CDR3 nucleotides read TGTGCCAGCAGTCCAAGCGGGGGTGACGAAGGGACCCAGTACTTC. It is translated as CASSPSGGDEGTQYF.

The chain couples TRBV27 to TRBJ2-2; tentatively, D is TRBD2 (6 bases). V was clipped by 8 bases and J by 6 bases, with 16 bases between them. Germline V lookup: CDR1 MNHEY, CDR2 SMNVEV (reference sequence). The CDR3 spans 14 residues. The CDR3 loop reads CASHGILAAGELFF. In DNA, the CDR3 is TGTGCCAGCCATGGGATCTTAGCGGCCGGGGAGCTGTTTTTT.

V is TRBV19 and J is TRBJ2-2; unclear D gene. The CDR3 sequence is 14 residues long. The germline V gene has CDR1 LNHDA and CDR2 SQIVND (reference sequence). V dropped 7 bases and J dropped 0 bases, with 9 bases sitting between them. The CDR3 DNA sequence: TGTGCCAGTACTTCCCCGTCGAACACCGGGGAGCTGTTTTTT. Its translation is CASTSPSNTGELFF.

The gene calls are TRBV4-3 and TRBJ2-1, with D possibly TRBD2 on 6 matching bases. The CDR3 runs to 15 residues. V shed 3 bases and J shed 3 bases, with 12 bases lying between them. CDR1 and CDR2 from the germline V gene are LGHNA and YSLEER. This chain's CDR3 is CASSQGTSFYNEQFF. The CDR3 region has the DNA TGCGCCAGCAGCCAGGGGACTTCTTTCTACAATGAGCAGTTCTTC.

V is TRBV4-3 and J is TRBJ1-2; tentative D call: TRBD1 (5 bases). CDR3 size: 14 residues. V was pared by 5 bases and J by 1 base, with 11 bases between. Germline CDR1 LGHNA, CDR2 YSLEER. CDR3 protein: CASSSRGGNYGYTF. The CDR3 DNA sequence: TGCGCCAGCAGCTCCCGGGGGGGTAACTATGGCTACACCTTC.

V and J are TRBV11-3 and TRBJ2-1, with D tentatively TRBD2 (6 bases). The V end was cut by 7 bases, the J end by 8 bases, with 15 bases between. CDR3 size: 13 residues. Germline-derived CDR1 and CDR2 are SGHNT and YENEEA. The CDR3 region has the DNA TGTGCCAGCACCAGAGAAGCGGGCGATGAGCAGTTCTTC. It is translated as CASTREAGDEQFF.

The V call is TRBV5-1, the J call TRBJ1-3, with unresolved D. This CDR3 has 15 amino acids. Per the germline V gene, CDR1 is SGHRS and CDR2 is YFSETQ. The V gene lost 4 bases and the J gene lost 0 bases, with 11 bases spanning the gap. Here the CDR3 reads CASSPEAFSGNTIYF. The CDR3 DNA follows: TGCGCCAGCAGCCCCGAGGCTTTCTCTGGAAACACCATATATTTT.

The chain recombines TRBV7-9 with TRBJ1-2, with 10 bases identical to TRBD1. There are 16 residues in the CDR3. V trimming: 5 bases; J trimming: 4 bases; junction bases outside the gene matches: 10. Germline assignment: CDR1 SEHNR and CDR2 FQNEAQ (reference sequence). DNA of the CDR3: TGTGCCAGCAGCGATGGTCGACAGGGGGCTAGCTATGGCTACACCTTC. Protein: CASSDGRQGASYGYTF.

The rearrangement uses TRBV27 and TRBJ1-5; TRBD1 matches 7 bases. The CDR3 has 15 residues. The J segment lost 5 bases and the V segment lost 8 bases, leaving 12 bases of the junction unmatched. The germline V gene has CDR1 MNHEY and CDR2 SMNVEV (reference sequence). The CDR3 region is CASARQGIVDQPQHF. CDR3 nucleotide sequence: TGTGCCAGCGCACGACAGGGTATAGTAGATCAGCCCCAGCATTTT.

This clone was counted only a few times. CDR3 sequence (DNA): TGTGCCAGCAGCTTAGCGTTACAGGATACGGCTTTCTTT. Translation: CASSLALQDTAFF. The chain is built from TRBV7-9 and TRBJ1-1, with a tentative D call TRBD1 (5 bases). V lost 0 bases to trimming and J lost 11 bases, with 13 bases between them. The CDR3 runs to 13 residues. CDR1 and CDR2 from the germline V gene are SEHNR and FQNEAQ (reference sequence).

The chain carries TRBV27 and TRBJ1-2, with D possibly matching TRBD1 (5 bases). Trimming stripped 2 bases from V and 11 bases from J, with 12 bases between. The germline V gene encodes CDR1 MNHEY and CDR2 SMNVEV (reference sequence). The CDR3 loop spans 12 amino acids. The CDR3 DNA reads TGTGCCAGCAGTTTAGGGCAGGGTAGTTACACCTTC. Translation gives CASSLGQGSYTF.

The V and J genes are TRBV5-1 and TRBJ1-1; D is unresolved. The V end lost 7 bases, the J end lost 4 bases, and 8 bases lay between the germline ends. The germline gives CDR1 SGHRS, CDR2 YFSETQ. This CDR3 has 11 amino acids. Written as DNA, the CDR3 is TGCGCCAGCGTCCTCGGCACTGAAGCTTTCTTT. Amino acid sequence: CASVLGTEAFF. The full variable domain, its missing parts supplied by reference TRBV5-1 and TRBJ1-1, is KAGVTQTPRYLIKTRGQQVTLSCSPISGHRSVSWYQQTPGQGLQFLFEYFSETQRNKGNFPGRFSGRQFSNSRSEMNVSTLELGDSALYLCASVLGTEAFFGQGTRLTVV.

This chain uses TRBV6-6 with TRBJ2-1; TRBD1 matches at 11 bases. Trimming took 2 bases from V and 7 from J; bases not matched to a gene: 4. The V gene's germline CDR1 is MNHNY and CDR2 SVGAGI (reference sequence). The CDR3 length is 15 residues. CDR3 DNA sequence: TGTGCCAGCAGTTACCGAGGACAGGGGGCAAATGAGCAGTTCTTC. Translating gives CASSYRGQGANEQFF.

J is TRBJ1-4 and V is TRBV30; D might be TRBD1 (6 bases). The germline V and J ends were trimmed by 1 base and 6 bases, with 12 bases remaining between them. The CDR3 runs 14 residues. Germline CDR1 GTSNPN, CDR2 SVGIG (reference sequence). The CDR3 protein is CAWSEAGAYEKLFF. The DNA for the CDR3 is TGTGCCTGGAGTGAGGCAGGGGCTTATGAAAAACTGTTTTTT.

V is TRBV30 and J is TRBJ2-2, with 10 nucleotides matching TRBD1. The CDR3 consists of 14 residues. From germline, CDR1 is GTSNPN and CDR2 SVGIG (reference sequence). V shed 2 bases, J shed 8 bases, and the junction held 5 bases outside the gene matches. CDR3 residues: CAWSRTGGTGELFF. Written as DNA, the CDR3 is TGTGCCTGGAGTAGGACAGGGGGAACTGGGGAGCTGTTTTTT.

The chain links TRBV19 to TRBJ1-4; 7 bases are a match to TRBD1. V gave up 3 bases and J gave up 4 bases; unmatched junction bases: 5. CDR3 size: 15 residues. Germline assignment: CDR1 LNHDA and CDR2 SQIVND (reference sequence). This chain's CDR3 is CASSIYGTVNEKLFF. The CDR3 DNA sequence: TGTGCCAGTAGTATTTATGGGACAGTTAATGAAAAACTGTTTTTT.

The V gene is TRBV4-1, the J gene TRBJ2-3; tentative D call: TRBD2 (5 bases). Germline V gene data show CDR1 as MGHRA and CDR2 as YSYEKL. This CDR3 region has 14 residues. The germline V and J ends were trimmed by 3 bases and 2 bases, with 9 bases remaining between them. The CDR3 DNA sequence: TGCGCCAGCAGCCAGCGAGCGGTCACAGATACGCAGTATTTT. Protein: CASSQRAVTDTQYF.

J is TRBJ1-2 and V is TRBV6-6; D might be TRBD1 (6 bases). Germline V gives CDR1 MNHNY, CDR2 SVGAGI (reference sequence). Trimming removed 7 bases at V and 4 bases at J, with 16 bases between. This CDR3 contains 14 residues. The CDR3 loop reads CASIVGGDFYGYTF. The DNA of the CDR3 is TGTGCCAGCATCGTTGGGGGCGATTTCTATGGCTACACCTTC.